Reported below is one TCR beta chain. Profiling relied on immunoSEQ multiplex PCR, and the TCRdb table lists in-frame clones only, not all of them. This table has about 160,000 clones, roughly 94% appearing once. CDR1 and CDR2 from the germline V gene are MNHEY and SMNVEV (reference sequence). Unmatched junction bases numbered 1, after V lost 3 bases and J lost 0 bases. This CDR3 comprises 15 residues. This specimen belongs to a study of control samples from healthy donors and cancer patients. The sequence derives from a man aged 60 to 69 with colorectal cancer. The rearrangement links TRBV27 to TRBJ2-1; 8 positions agree with TRBD1. The specimen sequenced was PBMCs. CDR3 DNA: TGTGCCAGCAGTTTCGACAGGGGCTCCTACAATGAGCAGTTCTTC. This sequence encodes CASSFDRGSYNEQFF.